These 30 T cell receptor beta chains were sequenced from one sample in a study of blood T cell repertoires in COVID-19. Here immunoSEQ multiplex PCR was the method, and the copy in TCRdb shows in-frame clones only, minus some. This sample carries around 250,000 clones, around 84% of them seen once, and the ten largest clones take about 14%. Material for sequencing was PBMCs or T cells enriched from blood (not recorded which). These receptors originate from a man aged 18 to 35 who had recovered from COVID-19.

The CDR3 loop reads CASSKWAYNEQFF. CDR3 bases: TGTGCCAGCAGCAAATGGGCATACAATGAGCAGTTCTTC. The J gene is TRBJ2-1, the V gene TRBV21-1; the table calls TRBD1, which could not be checked here. TRBV21-1 is classified as a pseudogene. The length of the CDR3 is 13 residues.

Only one count was recorded for this clone. CDR3 DNA: TGTGCCATCAGTACAACTAGCGGGGGTGTGTCCTACGAGCAGTACTTC. Amino acid sequence: CAISTTSGGVSYEQYF. J is TRBJ2-7 and V is TRBV10-3, with TRBD2 matching over 11 bases. V shed 5 bases and J 1 base; nucleotides not matched to a gene: 7. This CDR3 contains 16 residues. CDR1 and CDR2 (germline): ENHRY, SYGVKD.

This rearrangement joins TRBV2 to TRBJ1-6; 7 bases are a match to TRBD1. This CDR3 is built from 15 residues. Losses at the gene ends were 5 bases for V and 11 bases for J; bases not matched to a gene: 12. Germline CDR1 is SNHLY and CDR2 is FYNNEI. The CDR3 region is CASSRGDSRTTPLHF. For the CDR3, the DNA is TGTGCCAGCAGTAGGGGGGACAGCCGGACCACACCCCTCCACTTT.

This sequence joins TRBV5-5 and TRBJ2-7; maybe TRBD1 (5 bases). CDR1 is SGHKS and CDR2 is YYEKEE in the germline V gene (reference sequence). Trimming removed 4 bases from V and 2 bases from J, with 16 bases in between. The CDR3 is 15 residues long. The CDR3 nucleotides read TGTGCCAGCAGCCACTTTGGGGCGTCTACCTACGAGCAGTACTTC. Amino acid sequence: CASSHFGASTYEQYF.

This sequence joins TRBV5-6 and TRBJ2-3, with D uncertain. This CDR3 has 13 residues. Trimming shortened V by 8 bases and J by 1 base, and 11 bases separated the two germline ends. From germline, CDR1 is SGHDT and CDR2 YYEEEE. The CDR3 coding sequence is TGTGCCAGACGTCTTCGAGGCACAGATACGCAGTATTTT. Translated, it gives CARRLRGTDTQYF. Based on the CDR3 plus reference TRBV5-6 and TRBJ2-3, the full variable domain is DAGVTQSPTHLIKTRGQQVTLRCSPKSGHDTVSWYQQALGQGPQFIFQYYEEEERQRGNFPDRFSGHQFPNYSSELNVNALLLGDSALYLCARRLRGTDTQYFGPGTRLTVL.

This clone was observed a single time. The chain links TRBV30 to TRBJ2-1; 8 nucleotides agree with TRBD2. CDR1 and CDR2 (germline): GTSNPN, SVGIG (reference sequence). The CDR3 totals 12 residues. The J segment lost 10 bases and the V segment lost 3 bases, leaving 5 bases of the junction unmatched. The CDR3 is CAWSRSGTEQFF. CDR3 nucleotides: TGTGCCTGGAGCCGTAGCGGGACGGAGCAGTTCTTC.

The chain joins TRBV27 to TRBJ1-1, with D perhaps TRBD1 (5 bases). This CDR3 has 14 residues. Trimming cost V 1 base and J 5 bases, with 11 bases left between them. Germline assignment: CDR1 MNHEY and CDR2 SMNVEV (reference sequence). CDR3 in DNA: TGTGCCAGCAGTTTATTTTTCGGGGGAACTGAAGCTTTCTTT. Protein: CASSLFFGGTEAFF.

The chain links TRBV4-2 to TRBJ1-3, with no clear D. V was pared by 8 bases and J by 1 base, with 6 bases between. The CDR3 is 12 amino acids. Germline values: CDR1 LGHNA, CDR2 YNFKEQ. For the CDR3, the DNA is TGTGCCAGCGGGAGGTCTGGAAACACCATATATTTT. It encodes CASGRSGNTIYF.

The J gene is TRBJ1-6, the V gene TRBV5-1; unclear D gene. CDR1 and CDR2 (germline): SGHRS, YFSETQ. CDR3 length equals 14 residues. The ends were cut back, 0 bases at V and 5 bases at J, with 6 bases in the middle. CDR3 sequence: CASSLARNNSPLHF. The CDR3, as DNA: TGCGCCAGCAGCTTGGCTAGAAATAATTCACCCCTCCACTTT.

This chain's CDR3 is CASSPTGADTEAFF. The CDR3 DNA follows: TGTGCCAGCTCACCCACAGGGGCGGACACTGAAGCTTTCTTT. The V call is TRBV18, the J call TRBJ1-1; 7 bases fit TRBD1. The CDR3 loop spans 14 amino acids. The junction had 4 bases not matched to a gene; V was cut back by 3 bases and J by 3 bases. Germline values: CDR1 KGHSH, CDR2 LQKENI.

The chain combines TRBV7-9 with TRBJ2-3; 11 bases fit TRBD2. Germline loops: CDR1 SEHNR, CDR2 FQNEAQ (reference sequence). Trimming removed 7 bases from V and 5 bases from J; junction bases left unmatched: 8. This CDR3 comprises 15 residues. The DNA for the CDR3 is TGTGCCAGCACGTTAGCGGGAGGGCCAATAGATACGCAGTATTTT. This codes for CASTLAGGPIDTQYF.

This clone was seen only once. The V and J genes are TRBV28 and TRBJ2-7; 7 bases fit TRBD2. CDR1 is MDHEN, CDR2 SYDVKM, per germline. The CDR3 sequence is 18 residues long. V was pared by 1 base and J by 5 bases, with 17 bases of the junction left unmatched. The chain's CDR3 is CASSLFQLAEFLGDEQYF. CDR3 DNA sequence: TGTGCCAGCAGTTTATTTCAGCTAGCGGAGTTCCTAGGGGACGAGCAGTACTTC.

CDR3 amino acids: CASSDASRGIGTALYYRGYTF. For the CDR3, the DNA is TGTGCCAGCAGTGACGCGTCCAGGGGGATCGGGACGGCCCTTTACTACCGTGGCTACACCTTC. This chain joins TRBV6-4 and TRBJ1-2; 7 bases are shared with TRBD1. Germline CDR1 is MRHNA and CDR2 is SNTAGT. The V gene end was trimmed by 2 bases and the J gene end by 7 bases; junction bases not matched to a gene: 28. The CDR3 runs 21 residues.

The chain has TRBV5-1 and TRBJ1-2; 9 nucleotides line up with TRBD1. Per the germline V gene, CDR1 is SGHRS and CDR2 is YFSETQ. The CDR3 consists of 16 residues. V lost 4 bases and J lost 6; bases outside the gene matches: 13. The CDR3 nucleotides read TGCGCCAGCAGCGAACGAGCGGACAGGGGAGGGGATGGCTACACCTTC. Translated: CASSERADRGGDGYTF.

The chain carries TRBV11-2 and TRBJ2-2; 10 bases are shared with TRBD1. Per the germline V gene, CDR1 is SGHAT and CDR2 is FQNNGV. This CDR3 spans 16 amino acids. Germline trimming cut 0 bases from V and 3 bases from J; bases unmatched to any gene: 1. The CDR3 loop reads CASSLDGTGDTGELFF. The DNA of the CDR3 is TGTGCCAGCAGCTTAGACGGGACAGGGGACACCGGGGAGCTGTTTTTT.

This clone has just a few counts. This chain connects TRBV2 to TRBJ1-2; D gene ambiguous. This CDR3 spans 15 amino acids. Trimming removed 3 bases from V and 4 bases from J, with 15 bases in between. Germline lookup yields CDR1 SNHLY and CDR2 FYNNEI. The CDR3 loop is CASSDRPIDGYGYTF. The CDR3, as DNA: TGTGCCAGCAGTGACAGGCCAATTGATGGCTATGGCTACACCTTC.

This chain connects TRBV6-5 to TRBJ1-5; 7 nucleotides align to TRBD1. V was pared by 6 bases and J by 6 bases, with 5 bases of the junction left unmatched. The CDR3 runs 13 residues. Germline CDR1 reads MNHEY; CDR2 reads SVGAGI. The CDR3 is CASRMTGSQPQHF. The CDR3 DNA is TGTGCCAGCAGGATGACAGGGAGTCAGCCCCAGCATTTT.

This clone has a single count. The chain recombines TRBV7-6 with TRBJ2-7; 9 positions agree with TRBD1. The CDR3 contains 15 residues. V was clipped by 6 bases and J by 6 bases; unmatched bases: 12. Germline-derived CDR1 and CDR2 are SGHVS and FNYEAQ. CDR3 nucleotide sequence: TGTGCCAGCAGTTTTGGACCGGGACAGGGTGGCGAGCAGTACTTC. Residues: CASSFGPGQGGEQYF.

This rearrangement joins TRBV6-4 to TRBJ1-1, with D hard to call. The V and J ends lost 4 bases and 1 base respectively, with 7 bases between them. Germline V gives CDR1 MRHNA, CDR2 SNTAGT. This CDR3 has 13 residues. CDR3 region: CASSVGENTEAFF. CDR3 nucleotide sequence: TGTGCCAGCAGTGTCGGGGAGAACACTGAAGCTTTCTTT.

The rearrangement uses TRBV30 and TRBJ1-5; 9 bases are shared with TRBD1. The CDR3 spans 17 residues. V gave up 4 bases and J gave up 2 bases; unmatched junction bases: 12. Germline assignment: CDR1 GTSNPN and CDR2 SVGIG (reference sequence). The DNA of the CDR3 is TGTGCCTGGACGGGACAGGGAGCCCTTAGGGGCAATCAGCCCCAGCATTTT. Translated, it gives CAWTGQGALRGNQPQHF.

The chain recombines TRBV7-2 with TRBJ1-1; no definite D call. Looked up from germline, CDR1 is SGHTA and CDR2 is FQGNSA. The CDR3 is made up of 12 amino acids. The V gene lost 6 bases and the J gene lost 1 base, with 6 bases spanning the gap. Written as DNA, the CDR3 is TGTGCCAGCAGTACATCGAACACTGAAGCTTTCTTT. Translated, it gives CASSTSNTEAFF.

The J gene is TRBJ1-5, the V gene TRBV19; D gene unclear. V was clipped by 1 base and J by 3 bases, with 13 bases between them. This CDR3 comprises 16 residues. Germline values: CDR1 LNHDA, CDR2 SQIVND (reference sequence). As DNA, the CDR3 is TGTGCCAGTAGTATAGTTCCGGGTGGTTTCAATCAGCCCCAGCATTTT. Translating gives CASSIVPGGFNQPQHF.

The J gene is TRBJ2-6, the V gene TRBV27, with 7 bases identical to TRBD1. V lost 6 bases to trimming and J lost 4 bases; unmatched junction nucleotides: 3. Germline V gives CDR1 MNHEY, CDR2 SMNVEV (reference sequence). The CDR3 is 14 residues long. CDR3 sequence reads: CASRGGAGANVLTF. The CDR3 region has the DNA TGTGCCAGCAGAGGGGGCGCCGGGGCCAACGTCCTGACTTTC.

The chain uses TRBV27 and TRBJ1-2; TRBD1 might be the D (5 bases). The CDR3 covers 14 residues. From germline, CDR1 is MNHEY and CDR2 SMNVEV (reference sequence). V lost 8 bases and J 2 bases, leaving 15 bases between the germline ends. CDR3 sequence reads: CASGREGANYGYTF. The CDR3 coding sequence is TGTGCCAGCGGAAGAGAAGGGGCAAACTATGGCTACACCTTC.

V is TRBV7-6 and J is TRBJ2-5; 7 positions match TRBD2. J lost 6 bases, V lost 4 bases, and 2 bases had no gene match. This CDR3 contains 12 residues. Germline CDR1 is SGHVS and CDR2 is FNYEAQ. DNA of the CDR3: TGTGCCAGCAGCTCGACTAGCCAGACCCAGTACTTC. Amino acid sequence: CASSSTSQTQYF.

The rearrangement links TRBV27 to TRBJ1-6; 8 bases are shared with TRBD1. The CDR3 is 17 amino acids. CDR1 is MNHEY, CDR2 SMNVEV, per germline (reference sequence). Losses at the gene ends were 4 bases for V and 3 bases for J; bases not matched to a gene: 8. The CDR3 reads CASSSRPDRDYNSPLHF. The CDR3 DNA is TGTGCCAGCAGTTCTCGCCCGGACAGGGACTATAATTCACCCCTCCACTTT.

The V gene is TRBV7-9, the J gene TRBJ2-2; a weak D match, TRBD2 (5 bases). CDR3 size: 13 residues. V was shortened by 3 bases and J by 6 bases, with 8 bases between the two germline ends. Germline lookup yields CDR1 SEHNR and CDR2 FQNEAQ (reference sequence). CDR3: CASSFEGAGELFF. For the CDR3, the DNA is TGTGCCAGCAGCTTTGAGGGCGCCGGGGAGCTGTTTTTT.

The gene calls are TRBV27 and TRBJ2-7; D might be TRBD1 (5 bases). The CDR3 length is 14 residues. The V gene's germline CDR1 is MNHEY and CDR2 SMNVEV (reference sequence). V lost 3 bases to trimming and J lost 3 bases, with 12 bases between them. CDR3 region: CASSFRVDGYEQYF. In DNA, the CDR3 is TGTGCCAGCAGTTTCAGGGTAGACGGCTACGAGCAGTACTTC.

About this clone: This same CDR3 is encoded by further DNA sequences in the sample. The V gene is TRBV10-3, the J gene TRBJ2-7; D perhaps matches TRBD1 (6 bases). With 8 bases removed from V and 3 bases from J, the gap between germline ends came to 8 bases. This CDR3 spans 11 amino acids. Germline loops: CDR1 ENHRY, CDR2 SYGVKD. CDR3 nucleotide sequence: TGTGCCATCCGACAGGACTACGAGCAGTACTTC. Translating it yields CAIRQDYEQYF.

The chain links TRBV18 to TRBJ2-5; D uncertain. Trimming pared 5 bases from V and 2 bases from J, leaving 6 bases between. CDR1 KGHSH and CDR2 LQKENI come from the germline V gene. The CDR3 sequence is 12 residues long. Written as DNA, the CDR3 is TGTGCCAGCTCAGCGCCGCAAGAGACCCAGTACTTC. Its translation is CASSAPQETQYF.